These 3 T cell receptor beta chains were all obtained from the same sample, sequenced in a study of blood T cell repertoires in COVID-19. The table came from immunoSEQ multiplex PCR; TCRdb's copy has only in-frame clones and leaves some out. Found here are over 350,000 clones, approximately 90% of them singletons; the top ten hold about 4.5%. Sequences were obtained from peripheral blood. Receptors were obtained from a woman aged 25-40 years with acute or convalescent COVID-19.

This chain links TRBV19 with TRBJ1-6; a weak D match, TRBD1 (6 bases). This CDR3 region has 11 residues. Germline V gene sequence: CDR1 LNHDA, CDR2 SQIVND (reference sequence). The germline V and J ends were trimmed by 5 bases and 19 bases, with 15 bases remaining between them. The CDR3 region is CASSQGSHWHF. The CDR3 DNA follows: TGTGCCAGTAGTCAGGGGTCCCATTGGCACTTT.

In this sample, this clone turned up once. The rearrangement links TRBV7-2 to TRBJ1-2, with 7 bases lining up with TRBD1. CDR3 length: 13 amino acids. With V trimmed by 5 bases and J by 6 bases, 6 bases remained unmatched. The germline V gene has CDR1 SGHTA and CDR2 FQGNSA. In DNA form, the CDR3 reads TGTGCCAGCAGCCCGAGGACAGGCGATGGCTACACCTTC. Its translation is CASSPRTGDGYTF.

CDR3: CASSPRAAPGTGELFF. CDR3 coding DNA: TGCGCCAGCAGCCCCAGGGCTGCCCCCGGCACCGGGGAGCTGTTTTTT. The J gene is TRBJ2-2, the V gene TRBV5-1; TRBD1 might be the D (5 bases). V shed 4 bases and J shed 4 bases, with 17 bases lying between them. The CDR3 contains 16 residues. Germline CDR1 SGHRS, CDR2 YFSETQ.